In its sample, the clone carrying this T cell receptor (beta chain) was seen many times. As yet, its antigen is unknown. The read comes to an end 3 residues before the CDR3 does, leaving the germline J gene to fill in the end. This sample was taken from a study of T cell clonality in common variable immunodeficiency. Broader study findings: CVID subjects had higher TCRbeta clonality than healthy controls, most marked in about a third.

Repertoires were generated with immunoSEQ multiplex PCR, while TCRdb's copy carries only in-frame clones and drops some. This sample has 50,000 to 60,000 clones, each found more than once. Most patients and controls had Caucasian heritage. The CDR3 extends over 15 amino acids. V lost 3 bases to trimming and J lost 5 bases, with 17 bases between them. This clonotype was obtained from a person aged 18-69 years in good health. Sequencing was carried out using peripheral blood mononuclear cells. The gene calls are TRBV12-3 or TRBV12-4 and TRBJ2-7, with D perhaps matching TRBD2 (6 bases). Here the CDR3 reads CASSFLGGMGHEQYF. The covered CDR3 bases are TGTGCCAGCAGTTTCTTAGGCGGGATGGGCCACGAG.